A selection of T cell receptor beta chains follows, all from one sample in a study of OX40 agonist ivuxolimab in advanced cancers. Only in-frame clones appear in the TCRdb table, and some are missing; sequencing was by immunoSEQ multiplex PCR. The data show 10,000 to 15,000 clones, roughly 80% seen once. The material was CD4+ or CD8+ T cells sorted from blood, obtained in a trial of the OX40 agonist ivuxolimab. These receptors originate from an adult with an advanced solid tumor such as melanoma, head and neck, liver or kidney cancer. CDR3s include the opening cysteine and the closing phenylalanine or tryptophan. D genes are given only for firm matches.

>TRBV7-2|TRBJ2-5|-
TGTGCCAGCAGCTTCAGAAGGGACTGGAAAGAGACCCAGTACTTC
CASSFRRDWKETQYF
>TRBV11-2|TRBJ2-3|-
TGTGCCAGCAGCTCCTGGAACGGAGATACGCAGTATTTT
CASSSWNGDTQYF
>TRBV7-8|TRBJ1-6|-
TGTGCCAGCAGCACCGCCTTTCTCCGTAATTCACCCCTCCACTTT
CASSTAFLRNSPLHF
>TRBV10-3|TRBJ1-2|TRBD1
TGTGCCATCAGTGACCCCACAGGGGTAGGTGGGGGCTATGGCTACACCTTC
CAISDPTGVGGGYGYTF
>TRBV10-3|TRBJ2-1|-
TGTGCCATCAGTGAGTCAGAGACCCGTATCAATGAGCAGTTCTTC
CAISESETRINEQFF
>TRBV15|TRBJ1-1|-
TGTGCCACCAGCAGAGATAGGGGGGCCGGCACTGAAGCTTTCTTT
CATSRDRGAGTEAFF
>TRBV7-9|TRBJ1-4|TRBD1
TGTGCCAGCAGCCCTAACAGGGGGCGCGATAATGAAAAACTGTTTTTT
CASSPNRGRDNEKLFF
>TRBV15|TRBJ1-1|-
TGTGCCACCAGCAGAGAGGAGGTTTATAACACTGAAGCTTTCTTT
CATSREEVYNTEAFF
>TRBV7-3|TRBJ2-5|TRBD2
TGTGCCAGCAGCTTACGGGGGGAGGAGACCCAGTACTTC
CASSLRGEETQYF
>TRBV11-2|TRBJ1-2|TRBD1
TGTGCCAGCAGCCAAGCAGGGGGGTGGAATGGCTACACCTTC
CASSQAGGWNGYTF